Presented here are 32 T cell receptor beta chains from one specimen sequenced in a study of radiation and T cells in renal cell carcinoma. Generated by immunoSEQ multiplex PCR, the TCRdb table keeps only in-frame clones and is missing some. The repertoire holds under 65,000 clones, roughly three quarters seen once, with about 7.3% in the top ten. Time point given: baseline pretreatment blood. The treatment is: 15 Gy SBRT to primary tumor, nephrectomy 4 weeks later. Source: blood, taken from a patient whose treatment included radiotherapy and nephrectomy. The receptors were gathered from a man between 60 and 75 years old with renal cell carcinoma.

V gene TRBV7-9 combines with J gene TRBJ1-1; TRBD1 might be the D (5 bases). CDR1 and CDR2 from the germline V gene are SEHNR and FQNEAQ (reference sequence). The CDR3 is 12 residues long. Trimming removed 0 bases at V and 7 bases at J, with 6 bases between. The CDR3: CASSLATDEAFF. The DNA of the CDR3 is TGTGCCAGCAGCTTAGCGACAGATGAAGCTTTCTTT.

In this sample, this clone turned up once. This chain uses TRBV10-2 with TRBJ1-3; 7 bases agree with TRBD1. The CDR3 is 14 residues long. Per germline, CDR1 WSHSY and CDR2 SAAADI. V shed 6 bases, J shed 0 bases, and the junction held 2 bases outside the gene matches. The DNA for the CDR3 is TGCGCCAGCAGGCACAGGGGCTCTGGAAACACCATATATTTT. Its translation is CASRHRGSGNTIYF.

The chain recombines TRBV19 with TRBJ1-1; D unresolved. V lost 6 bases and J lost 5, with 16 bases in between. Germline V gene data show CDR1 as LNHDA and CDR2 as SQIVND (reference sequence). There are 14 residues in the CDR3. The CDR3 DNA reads TGTGCCAGTAGCCGCATAGCAGGAGGGACTGAAGCTTTCTTT. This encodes CASSRIAGGTEAFF.

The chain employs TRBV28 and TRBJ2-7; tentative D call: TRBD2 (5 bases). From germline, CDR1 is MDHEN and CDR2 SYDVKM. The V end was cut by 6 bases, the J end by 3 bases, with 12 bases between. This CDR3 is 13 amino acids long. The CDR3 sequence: CASSLAPDYEQYV. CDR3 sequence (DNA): TGTGCCAGCAGCCTAGCCCCCGACTACGAGCAGTACGTC.

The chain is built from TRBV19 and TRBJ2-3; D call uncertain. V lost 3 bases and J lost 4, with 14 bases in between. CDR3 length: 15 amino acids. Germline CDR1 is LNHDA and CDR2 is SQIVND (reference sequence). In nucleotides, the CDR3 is TGTGCCAGTAGTATCGGGTACATAGGAGCAGATACGCAGTATTTT. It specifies CASSIGYIGADTQYF.

The CDR3 DNA follows: TGTGCCTGTTTCCCGGACAGACCGACCAATCTGTTTTTT. Amino acids: CACFPDRPTNLFF. The V gene is TRBV30, the J gene TRBJ1-4; TRBD1 might be the D (6 bases). The CDR3 has 13 amino acids. In germline, CDR1 is GTSNPN, CDR2 SVGIG (reference sequence). The V gene lost 6 bases and the J gene lost 14 bases, with 22 bases spanning the gap.

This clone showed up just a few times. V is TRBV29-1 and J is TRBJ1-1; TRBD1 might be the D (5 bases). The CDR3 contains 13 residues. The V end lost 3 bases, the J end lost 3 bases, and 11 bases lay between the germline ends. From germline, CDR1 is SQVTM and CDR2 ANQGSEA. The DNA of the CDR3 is TGCAGCGTTGACGAGGAAGGGGACACTGAAGCTTTCTTT. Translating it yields CSVDEEGDTEAFF.

The CDR3 nucleotides are TGTGCCAGCAGTCCCCAGGGGGCCTACTACAATGAGCAGTTCTTC. Protein product: CASSPQGAYYNEQFF. This chain links TRBV28 with TRBJ2-1, with TRBD1 identical over 8 bases. With V trimmed by 5 bases and J by 3 bases, 6 bases remained unmatched. The CDR3 has 15 amino acids. Germline CDR1 MDHEN, CDR2 SYDVKM.

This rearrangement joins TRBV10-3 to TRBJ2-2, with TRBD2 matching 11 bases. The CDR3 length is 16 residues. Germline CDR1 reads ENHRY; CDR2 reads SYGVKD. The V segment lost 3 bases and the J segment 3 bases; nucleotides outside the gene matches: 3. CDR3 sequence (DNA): TGTGCCATCAGTGAACTAGCGGGAGACCACACCGGGGAGCTGTTTTTT. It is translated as CAISELAGDHTGELFF.

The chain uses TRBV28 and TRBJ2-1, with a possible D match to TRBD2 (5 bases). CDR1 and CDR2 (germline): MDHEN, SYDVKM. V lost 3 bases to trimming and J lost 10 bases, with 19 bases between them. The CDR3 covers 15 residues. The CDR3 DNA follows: TGTGCCAGCAGTTTTAATATAGGAGCGGACGGAGAGCAGTTCTTC. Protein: CASSFNIGADGEQFF.

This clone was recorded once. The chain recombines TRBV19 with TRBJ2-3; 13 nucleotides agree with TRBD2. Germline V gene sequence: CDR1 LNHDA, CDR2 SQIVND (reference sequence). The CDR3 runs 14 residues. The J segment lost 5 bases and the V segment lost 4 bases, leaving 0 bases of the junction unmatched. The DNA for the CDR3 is TGTGCCAGTAGTAGACTAGCGGGAGGAGATACGCAGTATTTT. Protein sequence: CASSRLAGGDTQYF.

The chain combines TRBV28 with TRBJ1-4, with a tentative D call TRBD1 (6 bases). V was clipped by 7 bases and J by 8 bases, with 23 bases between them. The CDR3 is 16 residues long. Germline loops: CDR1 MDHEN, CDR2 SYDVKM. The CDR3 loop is CASTAQMGGAREKLFF. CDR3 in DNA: TGTGCCAGCACCGCCCAAATGGGGGGGGCACGGGAAAAACTGTTTTTT.

The CDR3 DNA follows: TGTGCCAGCAGTACAGGGGATGCAACTAATGAAAAACTGTTTTTT. It is translated as CASSTGDATNEKLFF. This rearrangement joins TRBV6-5 to TRBJ1-4, with 7 bases that match TRBD1. The junction had 3 bases not matched to a gene; V was cut back by 5 bases and J by 0 bases. The CDR3 spans 15 residues. CDR1 is MNHEY and CDR2 is SVGAGI in the germline V gene.

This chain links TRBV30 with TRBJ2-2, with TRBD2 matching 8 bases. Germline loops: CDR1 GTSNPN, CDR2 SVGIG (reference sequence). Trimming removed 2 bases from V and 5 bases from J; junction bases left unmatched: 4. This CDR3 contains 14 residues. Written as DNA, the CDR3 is TGTGCCTGGAGTAGACTAGCGATGACCGGGGAGCTGTTTTTT. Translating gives CAWSRLAMTGELFF.

DNA of the CDR3: TGTGCCAGCAGTGAGGACTGGAACTCCTACAATGAGCAGTTCTTC. Protein sequence: CASSEDWNSYNEQFF. The genes are TRBV6-4 and TRBJ2-1, with TRBD2 as a possible D gene (5 bases). Per germline, CDR1 MRHNA and CDR2 SNTAGT. There are 15 residues in the CDR3. V was pared by 3 bases and J by 0 bases, with 9 bases between.

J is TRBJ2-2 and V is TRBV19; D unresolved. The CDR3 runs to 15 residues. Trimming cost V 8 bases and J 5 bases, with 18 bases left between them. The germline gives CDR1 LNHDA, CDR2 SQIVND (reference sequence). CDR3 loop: CASWDVAGGTGELFF. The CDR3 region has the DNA TGTGCCAGTTGGGATGTGGCAGGCGGAACCGGGGAGCTGTTTTTT. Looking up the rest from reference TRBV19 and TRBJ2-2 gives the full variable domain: DGGITQSPKYLFRKEGQNVTLSCEQNLNHDAMYWYRQDPGQGLRLIYYSQIVNDFQKGDIAEGYSVSREKKESFPLTVTSAQKNPTAFYLCASWDVAGGTGELFFGEGSRLTVL.

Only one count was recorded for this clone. The CDR3 sequence: CASSLGGREQFF. The CDR3 DNA follows: TGTGCCAGCAGCCTTGGGGGTCGTGAGCAGTTCTTC. The chain combines TRBV9 with TRBJ2-1; D tentatively reads TRBD1 or TRBD2 (5 bases each). Germline CDR1 reads SGDLS; CDR2 reads YYNGEE. The CDR3 loop spans 12 amino acids. Trimming left V 4 bases short and J 9 bases short, with 11 bases between.

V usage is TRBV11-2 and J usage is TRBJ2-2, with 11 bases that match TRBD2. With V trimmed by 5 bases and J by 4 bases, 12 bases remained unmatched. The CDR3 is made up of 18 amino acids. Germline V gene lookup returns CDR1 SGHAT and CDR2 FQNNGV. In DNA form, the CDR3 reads TGTGCCAGCAGCCGAACAACTAGCGGGGGCTCTTCCACCGGGGAGCTGTTTTTT. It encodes CASSRTTSGGSSTGELFF.

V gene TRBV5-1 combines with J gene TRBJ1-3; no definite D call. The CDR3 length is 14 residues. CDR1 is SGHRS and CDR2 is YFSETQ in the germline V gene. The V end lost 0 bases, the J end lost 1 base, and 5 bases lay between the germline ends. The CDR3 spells CASSLVGSGNTIYF. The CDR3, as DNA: TGCGCCAGCAGCTTGGTTGGATCTGGAAACACCATATATTTT. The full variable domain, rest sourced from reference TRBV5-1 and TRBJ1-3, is KAGVTQTPRYLIKTRGQQVTLSCSPISGHRSVSWYQQTPGQGLQFLFEYFSETQRNKGNFPGRFSGRQFSNSRSEMNVSTLELGDSALYLCASSLVGSGNTIYFGEGSWLTVV.

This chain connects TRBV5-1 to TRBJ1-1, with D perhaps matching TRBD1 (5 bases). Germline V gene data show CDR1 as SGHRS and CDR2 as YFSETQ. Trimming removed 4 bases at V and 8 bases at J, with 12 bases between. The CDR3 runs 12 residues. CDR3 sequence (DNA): TGCGCCAGCAGCCTGTCGGGGGACGAAGCTTTCTTT. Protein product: CASSLSGDEAFF.

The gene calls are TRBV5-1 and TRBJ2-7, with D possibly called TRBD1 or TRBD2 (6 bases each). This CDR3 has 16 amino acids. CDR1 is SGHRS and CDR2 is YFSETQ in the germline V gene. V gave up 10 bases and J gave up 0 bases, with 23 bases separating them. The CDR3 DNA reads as TGCGCCGTAGGGGGGAACGGCGCGGGGCGCTCCTACGAGCAGTACGTC. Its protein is CAVGGNGAGRSYEQYV.

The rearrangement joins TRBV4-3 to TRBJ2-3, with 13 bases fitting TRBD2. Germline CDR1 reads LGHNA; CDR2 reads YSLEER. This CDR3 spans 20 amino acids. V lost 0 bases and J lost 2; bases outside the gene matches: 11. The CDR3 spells CASSQDWGRGLAGNTDTQYF. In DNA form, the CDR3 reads TGCGCCAGCAGCCAAGATTGGGGGAGGGGACTAGCGGGGAACACAGATACGCAGTATTTT.

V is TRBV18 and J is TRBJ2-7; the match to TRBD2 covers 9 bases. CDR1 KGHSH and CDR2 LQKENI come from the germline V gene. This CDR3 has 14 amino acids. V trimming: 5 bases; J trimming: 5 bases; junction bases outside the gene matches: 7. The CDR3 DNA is TGTGCCAGCTCATCAAGCGGGGGGTTCGACGAGCAGTACTTC. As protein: CASSSSGGFDEQYF.

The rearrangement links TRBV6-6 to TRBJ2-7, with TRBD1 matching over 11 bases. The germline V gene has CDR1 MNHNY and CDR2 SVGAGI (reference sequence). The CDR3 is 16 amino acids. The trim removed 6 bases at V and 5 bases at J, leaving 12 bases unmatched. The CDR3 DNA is TGTGCCAGCAGCCCCCAGGACAGGGGGCGTGTGAACGAGCAGTACTTC. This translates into CASSPQDRGRVNEQYF.

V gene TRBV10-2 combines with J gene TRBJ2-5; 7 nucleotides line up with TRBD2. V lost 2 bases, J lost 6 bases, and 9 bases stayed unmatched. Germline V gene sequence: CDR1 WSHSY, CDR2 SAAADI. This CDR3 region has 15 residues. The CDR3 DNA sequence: TGCGCCAGCAGTGAGAGGTCGGGAGGAGGCCAGACCCAGTACTTC. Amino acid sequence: CASSERSGGGQTQYF.

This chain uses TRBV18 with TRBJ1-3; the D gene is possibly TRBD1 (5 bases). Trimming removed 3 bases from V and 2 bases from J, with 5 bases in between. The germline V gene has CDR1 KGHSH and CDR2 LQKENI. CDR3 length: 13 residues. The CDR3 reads CASSPGAGNTIYF. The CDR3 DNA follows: TGTGCCAGCTCACCGGGGGCTGGAAACACCATATATTTT.

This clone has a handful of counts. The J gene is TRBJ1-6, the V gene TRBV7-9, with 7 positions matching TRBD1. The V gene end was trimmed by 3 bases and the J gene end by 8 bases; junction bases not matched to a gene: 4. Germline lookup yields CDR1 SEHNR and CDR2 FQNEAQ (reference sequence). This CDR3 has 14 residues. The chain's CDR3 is CASSFDRVDSPLHF. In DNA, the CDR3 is TGTGCCAGCAGCTTCGACAGGGTCGATTCACCCCTCCACTTT.

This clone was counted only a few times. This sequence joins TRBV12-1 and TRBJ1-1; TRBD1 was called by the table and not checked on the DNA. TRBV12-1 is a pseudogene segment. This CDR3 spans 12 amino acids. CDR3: CASSPRTGRAFF. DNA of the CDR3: TGTGCCAGCAGCCCCCGGACAGGTAGAGCTTTCTTT.

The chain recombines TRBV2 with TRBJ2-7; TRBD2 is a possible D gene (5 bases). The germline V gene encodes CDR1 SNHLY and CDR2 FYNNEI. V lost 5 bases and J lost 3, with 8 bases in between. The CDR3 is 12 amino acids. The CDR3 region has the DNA TGTGCCAGCAGTCGGGATTTCTACGAGCAGTACTTC. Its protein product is CASSRDFYEQYF.

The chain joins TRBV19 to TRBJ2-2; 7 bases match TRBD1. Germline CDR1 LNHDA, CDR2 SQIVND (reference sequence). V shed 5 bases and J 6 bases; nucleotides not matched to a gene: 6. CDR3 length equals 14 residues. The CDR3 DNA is TGTGCCAGTAGTCTTGACAGGGTGGCCGGGGAGCTGTTTTTT. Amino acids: CASSLDRVAGELFF.

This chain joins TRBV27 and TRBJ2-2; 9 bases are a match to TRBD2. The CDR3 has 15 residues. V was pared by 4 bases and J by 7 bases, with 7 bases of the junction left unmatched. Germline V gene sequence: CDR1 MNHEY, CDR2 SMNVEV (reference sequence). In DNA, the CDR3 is TGTGCCAGCAGTTCCGGGACTAGCCATCTCGGGGAGCTGTTTTTT. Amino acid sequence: CASSSGTSHLGELFF.

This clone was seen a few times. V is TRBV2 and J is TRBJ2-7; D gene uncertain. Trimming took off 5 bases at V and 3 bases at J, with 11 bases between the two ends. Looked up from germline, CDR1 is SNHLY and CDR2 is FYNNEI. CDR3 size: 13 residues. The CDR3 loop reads CASSIRVRYEQYV. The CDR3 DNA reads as TGTGCCAGCAGTATTCGGGTCCGCTACGAGCAGTACGTC.